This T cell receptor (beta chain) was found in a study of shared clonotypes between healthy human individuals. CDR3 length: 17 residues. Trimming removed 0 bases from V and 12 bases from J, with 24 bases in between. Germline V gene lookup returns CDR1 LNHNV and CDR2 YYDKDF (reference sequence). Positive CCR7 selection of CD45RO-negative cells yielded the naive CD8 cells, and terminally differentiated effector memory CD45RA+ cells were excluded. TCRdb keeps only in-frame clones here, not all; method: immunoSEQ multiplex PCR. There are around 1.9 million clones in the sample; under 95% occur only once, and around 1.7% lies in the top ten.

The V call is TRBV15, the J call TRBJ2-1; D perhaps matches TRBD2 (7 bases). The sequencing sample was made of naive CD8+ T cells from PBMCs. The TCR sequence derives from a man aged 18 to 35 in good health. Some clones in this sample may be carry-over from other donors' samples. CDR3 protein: CATSRDLRGADNHGQFF. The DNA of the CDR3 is TGTGCCACCAGCAGAGATCTCCGGGGGGCGGACAATCATGGGCAGTTCTTC.